The source of this T cell receptor (beta chain) is a study of metastatic and nonmetastatic thyroid tumors. Study-level information: Samples came from malignant and benign thyroid patients, and repertoires were compared across blood and tumor or nodule tissue. Overall study findings and caveats: Versus benign nodules, malignant thyroid tumors reportedly had significantly higher TCR beta diversity, in blood and tumor.

The entire patient cohort was treatment-naive prior to thyroid surgery. V was cut by 1 base and J by 4 bases, with 11 bases left in between. CDR3 size: 15 residues. Germline CDR1 LNHNV, CDR2 YYDKDF (reference sequence). At least ten counts were recorded for this clone. Its target is unknown. Original processing methods: Built for papillary thyroid cancer, a distant-metastasis classifier drew on CDR3 differences across clinicopathological groups. TCRdb re-called the PCR reads through MiXCR. TCRdb's processing, not the authors' own work, is the source of the V and J calls. Of just over 20,000 clones in the sample, about a sixth were seen once.

This chain joins TRBV15 and TRBJ2-1; no clear D gene. The source material was blood. This TCR derives from a female donor with papillary thyroid cancer or a benign thyroid nodule (not recorded which). Some clones in this sample may be carry-over from other donors' samples. CDR3 bases: TGTGCCACCAGCAGAGGCAGAGAAGGGTACAATGAGCAGTTCTTC. The encoded protein is CATSRGREGYNEQFF.